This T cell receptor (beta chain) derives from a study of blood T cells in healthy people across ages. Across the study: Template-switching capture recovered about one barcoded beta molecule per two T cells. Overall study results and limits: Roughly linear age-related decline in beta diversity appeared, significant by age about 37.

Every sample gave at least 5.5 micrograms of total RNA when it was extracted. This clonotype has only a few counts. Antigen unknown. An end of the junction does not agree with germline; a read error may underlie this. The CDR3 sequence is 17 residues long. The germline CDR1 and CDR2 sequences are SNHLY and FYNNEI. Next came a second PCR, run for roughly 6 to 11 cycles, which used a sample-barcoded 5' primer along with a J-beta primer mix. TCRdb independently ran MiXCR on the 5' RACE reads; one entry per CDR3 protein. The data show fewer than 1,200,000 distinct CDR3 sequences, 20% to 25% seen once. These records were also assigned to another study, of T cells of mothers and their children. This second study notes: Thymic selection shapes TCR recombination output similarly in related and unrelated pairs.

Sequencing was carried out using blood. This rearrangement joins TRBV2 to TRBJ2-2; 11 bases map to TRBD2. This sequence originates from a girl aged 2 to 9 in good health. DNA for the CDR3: TGTGCTAGCAGGACACACCCGTTTAGCGGGGGGGCCGGGGAGCTGTTTTTT. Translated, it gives CASRTHPFSGGAGELFF.